This passage covers 27 T cell receptor beta chains from one sample sequenced in a study of identical twins. TCRdb redid the calling of the 5' RACE reads with MiXCR, one entry per CDR3 protein. The table shows about 460,000 distinct CDR3 sequences, with about 14% occurring only once. These data were also filed under a second study, of yellow fever vaccine responses in identical twins.

The sequenced sample consisted of CD4+ T cells sorted from blood. Every receptor here comes from a woman younger than 30 in good health.

This sequence joins TRBV6-1 and TRBJ1-2; 9 bases line up with TRBD1. Trimming cost V 6 bases and J 0 bases; bases outside gene matches: 2. This CDR3 region has 14 residues. CDR1 and CDR2 from the germline V gene are MNHNS and SASEGT. The CDR3 DNA sequence: TGTGCCAGCAGCGGACAGGGGTCTAACTATGGCTACACCTTC. This translates into CASSGQGSNYGYTF.

The chain joins TRBV23-1 to TRBJ2-3; the D is unclear. TRBV23-1 is placed among ORFs of uncertain function. Trimming stripped 7 bases from V and 4 bases from J, with 15 bases between. The length of the CDR3 is 14 residues. The CDR3 DNA follows: TGCGCCAGCACCTACTTACCGGTTCCAGATACGCAGTATTTT. It specifies CASTYLPVPDTQYF.

The chain carries TRBV5-1 and TRBJ2-5, with 7 bases lining up with TRBD2. The CDR3 is 15 amino acids. In germline, CDR1 is SGHRS, CDR2 YFSETQ. V shed 1 base, J shed 6 bases, and the junction held 9 bases outside the gene matches. The CDR3 loop reads CASSLWLQREKTQYF. The CDR3 nucleotides read TGCGCCAGCAGCTTGTGGCTTCAGCGGGAAAAGACCCAGTACTTC.

This clonotype turned up a few times. V is TRBV11-2 and J is TRBJ2-2; maybe TRBD1 (6 bases). From germline, CDR1 is SGHAT and CDR2 FQNNGV. The CDR3 length is 15 residues. Trimming pared 5 bases from V and 4 bases from J, leaving 14 bases between. CDR3 coding DNA: TGTGCCAGCAGCCCAGGTGTACAGGGCACCGGGGAGCTGTTTTTT. This codes for CASSPGVQGTGELFF.

In its sample, this clonotype was seen a few times. The chain carries TRBV2 and TRBJ1-2, with D tentatively TRBD1 (5 bases). With 7 bases removed from V and 5 bases from J, the gap between germline ends came to 14 bases. CDR3 length equals 13 residues. CDR1 SNHLY and CDR2 FYNNEI come from the germline V gene. In DNA form, the CDR3 reads TGTGCCAGCACCGACCGACAGCTTTATGGCTACACCTTC. Residues: CASTDRQLYGYTF. Filled out from reference TRBV2 and TRBJ1-2, the complete variable domain reads EPEVTQTPSHQVTQMGQEVILRCVPISNHLYFYWYRQILGQKVEFLVSFYNNEISEKSEIFDDQFSVERPDGSNFTLKIRSTKLEDSAMYFCASTDRQLYGYTFGSGTRLTVV.

The rearrangement joins TRBV6-1 to TRBJ1-1; 7 bases line up with TRBD1. CDR1 and CDR2 from the germline V gene are MNHNS and SASEGT. The CDR3 is 13 residues long. V shed 5 bases, J shed 3 bases, and the junction held 3 bases outside the gene matches. CDR3: CASSQGGYTEAFF. CDR3 coding DNA: TGTGCCAGCAGTCAGGGGGGGTACACTGAAGCTTTCTTT.

This clonotype was picked up many times. The chain combines TRBV29-1 with TRBJ2-3; TRBD1 might be the D (5 bases). The germline gives CDR1 SQVTM, CDR2 ANQGSEA. There are 14 residues in the CDR3. Trimming shortened V by 7 bases and J by 4 bases, and 18 bases separated the two germline ends. CDR3 sequence reads: CSGDQGVFADTQYF. CDR3 nucleotides: TGCAGCGGTGATCAGGGTGTGTTCGCAGATACGCAGTATTTT.

This clonotype was observed a few times. This chain joins TRBV7-8 and TRBJ2-2, with 9 positions matching TRBD2. J lost 6 bases, V lost 0 bases, and 14 bases had no gene match. From germline, CDR1 is SGHVS and CDR2 FQNEAQ. The CDR3 sequence is 19 residues long. The CDR3 here is CASSLAGSGGPRRAGELFF. The CDR3 coding sequence is TGTGCCAGCAGCTTAGCGGGCAGCGGGGGGCCCCGACGGGCCGGGGAGCTGTTTTTT.

In its sample, this clonotype was seen many times. The J gene is TRBJ1-5, the V gene TRBV12-3 or TRBV12-4; D possibly corresponds to TRBD1 (5 bases). CDR3 length equals 13 residues. Between the trimmed V and J ends, which lost 3 bases and 4 bases, there was a span of 7 bases. CDR3 DNA sequence: TGTGCCAGCAGTTTTCAGGGAAATCAGCCCCAGCATTTT. As protein: CASSFQGNQPQHF.

This clonotype was observed a few times. The chain joins TRBV25-1 to TRBJ2-3; D gene uncertain. CDR1 is MGHDK and CDR2 is SYGVNS in the germline V gene. V lost 7 bases to trimming and J lost 1 base, with 15 bases between them. CDR3 length: 15 residues. CDR3 nucleotides: TGTGCCAGCAAAAGTGGGGTTCCAGGCACAGATACGCAGTATTTT. Translation: CASKSGVPGTDTQYF.

The V and J genes are TRBV20-1 and TRBJ2-1; no definite D call. The V gene lost 6 bases and the J gene lost 0 bases, with 9 bases spanning the gap. In germline, CDR1 is DFQATT, CDR2 SNEGSKA (reference sequence). The CDR3 totals 13 residues. The DNA of the CDR3 is TGCAGTGCCGGACGTAGCTCCTACAATGAGCAGTTCTTC. Translating gives CSAGRSSYNEQFF.

J is TRBJ2-3 and V is TRBV7-2, with TRBD1 matching over 9 bases. Germline V gene lookup returns CDR1 SGHTA and CDR2 FQGNSA. This CDR3 spans 15 amino acids. With V trimmed by 4 bases and J by 4 bases, 6 bases remained unmatched. This chain's CDR3 is CASSSRQGGSDTQYF. The CDR3 DNA reads as TGTGCCAGCAGCTCGAGACAGGGGGGGTCAGATACGCAGTATTTT.

The sample holds many counts of this clonotype. The chain has TRBV3-1 and TRBJ2-7, with D possibly called TRBD1 or TRBD2 (5 bases each). The CDR3 covers 15 residues. The V gene lost 5 bases and the J gene lost 2 bases, with 16 bases spanning the gap. Germline assignment: CDR1 LGHDT and CDR2 YNNKEL (reference sequence). CDR3 amino acids: CASSYTGTFTYEQYF. CDR3 DNA sequence: TGTGCCAGCAGCTATACCGGGACGTTCACCTACGAGCAGTACTTC.

This clonotype showed up just a few times. The V call is TRBV11-2, the J call TRBJ2-3, with D possibly being TRBD2 (6 bases). The CDR3 has 14 residues. Trimming left V 7 bases short and J 3 bases short, with 14 bases between. Germline CDR1 and CDR2: SGHAT and FQNNGV. Here the CDR3 DNA reads TGTGCCAGCATACGACTAGGAGAGACAGATACGCAGTATTTT. Protein: CASIRLGETDTQYF.

The chain employs TRBV28 and TRBJ1-2; weak D call: TRBD1 (6 bases). V was clipped by 5 bases and J by 4 bases, with 14 bases between them. The CDR3 is 14 residues long. The V gene's germline CDR1 is MDHEN and CDR2 SYDVKM. CDR3 sequence (DNA): TGTGCCAGCAGTCGGGACATCACGGGCTATGGCTACACCTTC. As protein: CASSRDITGYGYTF.

The chain has TRBV20-1 and TRBJ2-3; no clear D gene. Germline loops: CDR1 DFQATT, CDR2 SNEGSKA (reference sequence). The CDR3 runs 10 residues. V was pared by 3 bases and J by 5 bases, with 3 bases between. The CDR3, as DNA: TGCAGTGCTAGGGTAGATACGCAGTATTTT. This gives the protein CSARVDTQYF.

A few counts support this clonotype. The chain employs TRBV9 and TRBJ2-1; 13 nucleotides agree with TRBD2. This CDR3 is built from 14 residues. V lost 3 bases and J lost 10; bases outside the gene matches: 4. Germline V gene data show CDR1 as SGDLS and CDR2 as YYNGEE. The DNA for the CDR3 is TGTGCCAGCAGCGCCGGGACTAGCGGGGAGGAGCAGTTCTTC. This sequence encodes CASSAGTSGEEQFF.

The V gene is TRBV11-2, the J gene TRBJ2-2, with D possibly called TRBD1 or TRBD2 (5 bases each). Trimming stripped 1 base from V and 5 bases from J, with 20 bases between. The CDR3 sequence is 18 residues long. The germline CDR1 and CDR2 sequences are SGHAT and FQNNGV. CDR3: CASSLGGTTALRTGELFF. The CDR3 DNA sequence: TGTGCCAGCAGCTTAGGTGGGACGACAGCTTTGAGGACCGGGGAGCTGTTTTTT.

This clonotype was counted between two and nine times. The genes are TRBV5-8 and TRBJ2-1; the D gene is possibly TRBD1 (5 bases). There are 15 residues in the CDR3. V was shortened by 2 bases and J by 6 bases, with 15 bases between the two germline ends. The germline CDR1 and CDR2 sequences are SGHTS and YDEGEE. CDR3 region: CASSFWQGLGNEQFF. The CDR3 nucleotides are TGTGCCAGCAGCTTTTGGCAGGGCCTTGGCAATGAGCAGTTCTTC.

The chain joins TRBV20-1 to TRBJ2-5; D gene unclear. CDR1 DFQATT and CDR2 SNEGSKA come from the germline V gene (reference sequence). The CDR3 contains 13 residues. V was cut by 1 base and J by 7 bases, with 13 bases left in between. The CDR3 loop is CSARGAALGTQYF. CDR3 coding DNA: TGCAGTGCTAGAGGAGCAGCGCTCGGGACCCAGTACTTC.

The chain joins TRBV27 to TRBJ1-3, with unresolved D. V lost 5 bases, J lost 4 bases, and 15 bases lay in between. CDR3 size: 15 residues. Germline assignment: CDR1 MNHEY and CDR2 SMNVEV (reference sequence). The CDR3 protein is CASSHRLRPGNTIYF. The CDR3 nucleotides read TGTGCCAGCAGTCACCGGTTAAGGCCCGGAAACACCATATATTTT.

This rearrangement joins TRBV7-6 to TRBJ2-2; a possible D gene is TRBD1 (5 bases). The CDR3 runs to 14 residues. Per the germline V gene, CDR1 is SGHVS and CDR2 is FNYEAQ. Trimming pared 4 bases from V and 6 bases from J, leaving 12 bases between. The CDR3 DNA follows: TGTGCCAGCAGCTATACGCAGGGTCCCGGGGAGCTGTTTTTT. It is translated as CASSYTQGPGELFF.

The J gene is TRBJ2-4, the V gene TRBV16; D uncertain. Germline loops: CDR1 KGHSY, CDR2 FQNENV. This CDR3 comprises 14 residues. Deletions cut 0 bases from V and 6 bases from J, with 9 bases between. The CDR3 nucleotides read TGTGCCAGCAGCCAATCGATACAGATAAACATTCAGTACTTC. As protein: CASSQSIQINIQYF.

This rearrangement joins TRBV7-2 to TRBJ2-5; possibly TRBD2 for D (6 bases). Trimming left V 2 bases short and J 2 bases short, with 12 bases between. The CDR3 extends over 15 amino acids. Per the germline V gene, CDR1 is SGHTA and CDR2 is FQGNSA. In DNA, the CDR3 is TGTGCCAGCAGCTTACGGGGGAAGTTGCAAGAGACCCAGTACTTC. Translating it yields CASSLRGKLQETQYF.

This clonotype came up a few times. The chain recombines TRBV27 with TRBJ1-1; possibly TRBD1 for D (5 bases). V lost 1 base and J lost 6, with 12 bases in between. Germline V lookup: CDR1 MNHEY, CDR2 SMNVEV (reference sequence). The CDR3 runs 14 residues. The CDR3 sequence is CASSLWGDYSEAFF. The CDR3 DNA reads TGTGCCAGCAGTTTATGGGGGGATTATTCTGAAGCTTTCTTT.

This clonotype was counted once. CDR3 in DNA: TGTGCCAGCAGTTTAGCCGACAGCTCTGGGGCCAACGTCCTGACTTTC. It specifies CASSLADSSGANVLTF. The chain joins TRBV12-3 or TRBV12-4 to TRBJ2-6; TRBD1 might be the D (5 bases). Trimming took 0 bases from V and 0 from J, leaving 6 bases between them. The CDR3 has 16 amino acids.

Ten or more counts support this clonotype. The CDR3 region has the DNA TGTGCCAGCAGCAAAATGGGGGGGTTTGCCAATGAGCAGTTCTTC. Its translation is CASSKMGGFANEQFF. The chain links TRBV6-2 or TRBV6-3 to TRBJ2-1; 7 bases are a match to TRBD2. The CDR3 totals 15 residues. CDR1 is MNHEY, CDR2 SVGEGT, per germline. The V and J ends lost 6 bases and 6 bases, in that order; junction bases with no gene match: 11.